This entry lists 21 T cell receptor beta chains sequenced from one sample in a study of blood T cell repertoires in COVID-19. This table comes from immunoSEQ multiplex PCR, and its TCRdb copy is limited to in-frame clones, with some not included. The table includes approximately 250,000 clones, around 90% detected once. The sample taken for sequencing was PBMCs or T cells enriched from blood (not recorded which). Receptor source: a man aged 35 to 55 who had been exposed to COVID-19.

The chain recombines TRBV19 with TRBJ1-2; D unclear. CDR1 and CDR2 (germline): LNHDA, SQIVND (reference sequence). This CDR3 is 12 amino acids long. V shed 4 bases and J shed 5 bases, with 8 bases lying between them. The CDR3 protein is CASSKTEYGYTF. Here the CDR3 DNA reads TGTGCCAGTAGTAAGACGGAGTATGGCTACACCTTC.

The chain couples TRBV7-2 to TRBJ2-1, with 12 bases aligning to TRBD2. With V trimmed by 6 bases and J by 10 bases, 16 bases remained unmatched. Germline-derived CDR1 and CDR2 are SGHTA and FQGNSA. This CDR3 has 17 residues. CDR3 protein: CASRKTGRLAGAGEQFF. The CDR3 nucleotides read TGTGCCAGCAGAAAAACCGGAAGACTAGCGGGAGCGGGAGAGCAGTTCTTC.

This clone was picked up a small number of times. The rearrangement uses TRBV10-1 and TRBJ2-7; maybe TRBD1 (6 bases). The CDR3 consists of 15 residues. Germline-derived CDR1 and CDR2 are WNHNN and SYGVQD (reference sequence). The V and J ends lost 2 bases and 5 bases respectively, with 16 bases between them. The CDR3, as DNA: TGCGCCAGCAGTGAGCCTACAGGGACAACCCACGAGCAGTACTTC. Its translation: CASSEPTGTTHEQYF.

The rearrangement joins TRBV12-5 to TRBJ2-5; the D gene is possibly TRBD2 (5 bases). V dropped 1 base and J dropped 9 bases, with 12 bases sitting between them. The CDR3 runs 13 residues. CDR1 is LGHNT, CDR2 FRNRAP, per germline. The chain's CDR3 is CASGLASLGSQYF. CDR3 bases: TGTGCTAGTGGTTTGGCTAGCCTTGGTTCCCAGTACTTC.

V usage is TRBV3-1 (or the pseudogene TRBV3-2) and J usage is TRBJ1-1; maybe TRBD1 (6 bases). This CDR3 comprises 18 residues. V gave up 1 base and J gave up 0 bases, with 18 bases separating them. The germline gives CDR1 LGHDT, CDR2 YNNKEL (reference sequence). CDR3: CASSQGAYRAPLNTEAFF. CDR3 in DNA: TGTGCCAGCAGCCAAGGGGCTTACAGGGCCCCTTTGAACACTGAAGCTTTCTTT.

This clone was detected only once. This chain links TRBV27 with TRBJ1-5; 7 positions match TRBD1. The germline gives CDR1 MNHEY, CDR2 SMNVEV (reference sequence). V lost 6 bases, J lost 4 bases, and 12 bases stayed unmatched. CDR3 length: 16 amino acids. The CDR3 DNA sequence: TGTGCCAGCAGACCAAGCCTGGGGACAGAGAATCAGCCCCAGCATTTT. Translated: CASRPSLGTENQPQHF.

V usage is TRBV18 and J usage is TRBJ1-5, with D perhaps matching TRBD1 (6 bases). The germline V gene has CDR1 KGHSH and CDR2 LQKENI. CDR3 size: 14 residues. The V and J ends lost 3 bases and 5 bases respectively, with 11 bases between them. CDR3 nucleotides: TGTGCCAGCTCACCGGACAGCTCTGATCAGCCCCAGCATTTT. Protein: CASSPDSSDQPQHF.

This clone has a single count. This rearrangement joins TRBV7-9 to TRBJ2-7; a possible D gene is TRBD1 (5 bases). In germline, CDR1 is SEHNR, CDR2 FQNEAQ (reference sequence). The CDR3 spans 12 residues. The V gene lost 5 bases and the J gene lost 3 bases, with 8 bases spanning the gap. CDR3 sequence reads: CASSTDNYEQYF. CDR3 DNA: TGTGCCAGCAGCACGGACAACTACGAGCAGTACTTC.

J is TRBJ2-7 and V is TRBV3-1 (or the pseudogene TRBV3-2); D is unresolved. Trimming removed 0 bases at V and 6 bases at J, with 6 bases between. This CDR3 has 12 amino acids. Germline V CDR1 and CDR2: LGHDT, YNNKEL (reference sequence). CDR3 sequence (DNA): TGTGCCAGCAGCCAAGATCTTTCCGAGCAGTACTTC. Amino acid sequence: CASSQDLSEQYF.

V gene TRBV28 combines with J gene TRBJ1-2; TRBD1 is a possible D gene (5 bases). The V and J ends lost 4 bases and 3 bases respectively, with 18 bases between them. The length of the CDR3 is 16 residues. The germline CDR1 and CDR2 sequences are MDHEN and SYDVKM. Here the CDR3 DNA reads TGTGCCAGCAGTTCCGATGGTACAGGAGCTTACTATGGCTACACCTTC. Protein product: CASSSDGTGAYYGYTF.

Concerning this clone: The sample carries other DNA sequences with the same CDR3. The gene calls are TRBV18 and TRBJ1-1; D gene ambiguous. The CDR3 has 14 residues. Trimming pared 3 bases from V and 4 bases from J, leaving 12 bases between. CDR1 is KGHSH, CDR2 LQKENI, per germline. Here the CDR3 reads CASSPTGGGTEAFF. Here the CDR3 DNA reads TGTGCCAGCTCACCTACGGGAGGAGGCACTGAAGCTTTCTTT.

V usage is TRBV2 and J usage is TRBJ1-1, with 7 positions matching TRBD1. Germline-derived CDR1 and CDR2 are SNHLY and FYNNEI. V dropped 7 bases and J dropped 8; count of bases not matched to a gene: 7. This CDR3 comprises 12 residues. The CDR3 DNA is TGTGCCAGCACCCAAACGGGACAGGAAGCTTTCTTT. This encodes CASTQTGQEAFF.

The V and J genes are TRBV27 and TRBJ2-7, with D perhaps matching TRBD2 (6 bases). Germline assignment: CDR1 MNHEY and CDR2 SMNVEV (reference sequence). The CDR3 covers 14 residues. The V end was cut by 3 bases, the J end by 0 bases, with 9 bases between. CDR3 protein: CASSLEGDSYEQYF. The DNA for the CDR3 is TGTGCCAGCAGTTTGGAGGGAGACTCCTACGAGCAGTACTTC.

The gene calls are TRBV18 and TRBJ2-7; D not resolved. The CDR3 runs 13 residues. Germline CDR1 and CDR2: KGHSH and LQKENI. The ends were cut back, 3 bases at V and 5 bases at J, with 11 bases in the middle. CDR3 bases: TGTGCCAGCTCACCCGCAGGTATGGACGAGCAGTACTTC. It yields the protein CASSPAGMDEQYF.

The chain recombines TRBV12-3 or TRBV12-4 with TRBJ1-1, with D possibly TRBD1 on 6 matching bases. Trimming took 6 bases from V and 3 from J, leaving 11 bases between them. This CDR3 comprises 13 residues. CDR3 sequence reads: CASSQNRDTEAFF. The CDR3 DNA is TGTGCCAGCAGCCAGAACAGGGACACTGAAGCTTTCTTT.

This chain links TRBV2 with TRBJ2-1, with a tentative D call TRBD2 (6 bases). The CDR3 sequence is 16 residues long. CDR1 and CDR2 from the germline V gene are SNHLY and FYNNEI. Trimming left V 8 bases short and J 3 bases short, with 20 bases between. CDR3 nucleotide sequence: TGTGCCAGCCAACTACGGGGGATAGTACTCTACAATGAGCAGTTCTTC. Its protein product is CASQLRGIVLYNEQFF. Full variable domain (outside the CDR3, taken from reference TRBV2 and TRBJ2-1): EPEVTQTPSHQVTQMGQEVILRCVPISNHLYFYWYRQILGQKVEFLVSFYNNEISEKSEIFDDQFSVERPDGSNFTLKIRSTKLEDSAMYFCASQLRGIVLYNEQFFGPGTRLTVL.

Written as DNA, the CDR3 is TGTGCCAGCACCTCCGGGACAACCGATTACAATGAGCAGTTCTTC. Encoded protein: CASTSGTTDYNEQFF. The V and J genes are TRBV6-5 and TRBJ2-1; weak D call: TRBD1 (6 bases). The V gene's germline CDR1 is MNHEY and CDR2 SVGAGI. The CDR3 is 15 residues long. Trimming removed 7 bases at V and 4 bases at J, with 17 bases between.

The gene calls are TRBV3-1 (or the pseudogene TRBV3-2) and TRBJ1-5, with D tentatively TRBD1 (5 bases). Trimming removed 4 bases from V and 6 bases from J, with 10 bases in between. This CDR3 has 13 amino acids. Germline CDR1 is LGHDT and CDR2 is YNNKEL (reference sequence). The CDR3 spells CASSLQGSQPQHF. Here the CDR3 DNA reads TGTGCCAGCAGCCTCCAGGGTTCTCAGCCCCAGCATTTT.

The rearrangement links TRBV20-1 to TRBJ2-3; D not certain. The germline CDR1 and CDR2 sequences are DFQATT and SNEGSKA (reference sequence). V gave up 6 bases and J gave up 2 bases, with 6 bases separating them. This CDR3 is built from 11 residues. CDR3 DNA: TGCAGTGCCCTTATCACAGATACGCAGTATTTT. It translates to CSALITDTQYF.

The chain uses TRBV28 and TRBJ1-1; D unresolved. CDR3 length: 13 residues. Germline CDR1 MDHEN, CDR2 SYDVKM. The V and J ends lost 5 bases and 0 bases respectively, with 7 bases between them. CDR3 protein: CASSLPMNTEAFF. The CDR3 DNA is TGTGCCAGCAGTCTACCTATGAACACTGAAGCTTTCTTT.

The CDR3 nucleotides read TGTGCCAGCAGTGTTGACAGCGCCCCTAACACTGAAGCTTTCTTT. Protein sequence: CASSVDSAPNTEAFF. This chain uses TRBV6-4 with TRBJ1-1; D might be TRBD1 (5 bases). This CDR3 is built from 15 residues. Deletions cut 4 bases from V and 2 bases from J, with 14 bases between. Germline loops: CDR1 MRHNA, CDR2 SNTAGT.